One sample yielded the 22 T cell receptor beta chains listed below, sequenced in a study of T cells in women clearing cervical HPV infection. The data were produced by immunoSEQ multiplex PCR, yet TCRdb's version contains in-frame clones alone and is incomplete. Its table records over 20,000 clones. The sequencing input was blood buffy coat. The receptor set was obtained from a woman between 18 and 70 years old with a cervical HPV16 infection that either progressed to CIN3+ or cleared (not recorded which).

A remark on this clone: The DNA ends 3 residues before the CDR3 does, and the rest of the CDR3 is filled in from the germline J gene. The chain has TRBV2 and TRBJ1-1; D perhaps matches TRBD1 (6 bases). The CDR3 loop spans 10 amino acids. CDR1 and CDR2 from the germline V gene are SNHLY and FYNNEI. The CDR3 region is CASRGHSAFF. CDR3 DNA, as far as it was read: TGTGCCAGCAGGGGACATTCA.

The sequenced CDR3 bases are TGTGCCAGCAGCGTAGTGGGGACAGGGGTAGAGACC. Translation: CASSVVGTGVET. Given in full, the CDR3 is CASSVVGTGVETQYF. This chain joins TRBV9 and TRBJ2-5; 10 bases agree with TRBD1. The read halts 3 residues ahead of the CDR3 end, with the missing end drawn from the germline J gene. The CDR3 contains 15 residues. Per germline, CDR1 SGDLS and CDR2 YYNGEE. The ends lost 0 bases at V and 4 bases at J; junction bases unmatched: 3.

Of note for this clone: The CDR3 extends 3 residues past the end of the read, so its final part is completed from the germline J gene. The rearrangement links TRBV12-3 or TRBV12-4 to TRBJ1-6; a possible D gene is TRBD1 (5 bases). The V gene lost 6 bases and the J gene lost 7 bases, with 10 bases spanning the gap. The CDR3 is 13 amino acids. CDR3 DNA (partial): TGTGCCAGCAGGCGGGGCTCGAATTCACCC. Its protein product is CASRRGSNSP. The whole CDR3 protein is CASRRGSNSPLHF.

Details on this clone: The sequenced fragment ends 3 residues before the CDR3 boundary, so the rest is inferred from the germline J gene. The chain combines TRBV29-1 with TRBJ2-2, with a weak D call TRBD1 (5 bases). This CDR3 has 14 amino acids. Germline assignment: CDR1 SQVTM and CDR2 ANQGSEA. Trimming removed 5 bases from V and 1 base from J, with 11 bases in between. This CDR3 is CSVFGQGNTGELFF. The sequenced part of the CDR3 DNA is TGCAGCGTTTTTGGGCAGGGGAACACCGGGGAG.

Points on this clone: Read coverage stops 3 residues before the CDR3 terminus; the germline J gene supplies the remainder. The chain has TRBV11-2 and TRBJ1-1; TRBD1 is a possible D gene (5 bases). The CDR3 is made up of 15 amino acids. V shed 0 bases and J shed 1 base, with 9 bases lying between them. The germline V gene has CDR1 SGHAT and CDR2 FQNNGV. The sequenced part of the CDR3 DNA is TGTGCCAGCAGCTTAGATGGGGCACCGAACACTGAA. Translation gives CASSLDGAPNTE. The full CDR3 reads CASSLDGAPNTEAFF. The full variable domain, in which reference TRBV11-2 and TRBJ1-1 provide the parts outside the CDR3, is EAGVAQSPRYKIIEKRQSVAFWCNPISGHATLYWYQQILGQGPKLLIQFQNNGVVDDSQLPKDRFSAERLKGVDSTLKIQPAKLEDSAVYLCASSLDGAPNTEAFFGQGTRLTVV.

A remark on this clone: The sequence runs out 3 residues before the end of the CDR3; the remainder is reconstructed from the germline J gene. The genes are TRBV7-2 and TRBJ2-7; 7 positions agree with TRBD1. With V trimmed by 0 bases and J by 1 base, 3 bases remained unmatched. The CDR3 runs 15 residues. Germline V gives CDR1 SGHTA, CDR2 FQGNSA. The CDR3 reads CASSLAGTESYEQYF. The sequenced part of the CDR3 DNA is TGTGCCAGCAGCTTAGCCGGGACAGAGTCCTACGAG. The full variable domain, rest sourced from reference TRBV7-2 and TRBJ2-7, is GAGVSQSPSNKVTEKGKDVELRCDPISGHTALYWYRQSLGQGLEFLIYFQGNSAPDKSGLPSDRFSAERTGGSVSTLTIQRTQQEDSAVYLCASSLAGTESYEQYFGPGTRLTVT.

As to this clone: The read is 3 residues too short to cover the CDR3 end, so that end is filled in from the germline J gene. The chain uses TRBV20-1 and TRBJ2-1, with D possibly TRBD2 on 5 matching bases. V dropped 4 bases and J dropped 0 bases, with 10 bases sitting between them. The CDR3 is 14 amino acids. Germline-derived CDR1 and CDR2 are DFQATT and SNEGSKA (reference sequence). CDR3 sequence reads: CSAIGVSSYNEQFF. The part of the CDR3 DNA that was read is TGCAGTGCTATCGGGGTAAGCTCCTACAATGAG.

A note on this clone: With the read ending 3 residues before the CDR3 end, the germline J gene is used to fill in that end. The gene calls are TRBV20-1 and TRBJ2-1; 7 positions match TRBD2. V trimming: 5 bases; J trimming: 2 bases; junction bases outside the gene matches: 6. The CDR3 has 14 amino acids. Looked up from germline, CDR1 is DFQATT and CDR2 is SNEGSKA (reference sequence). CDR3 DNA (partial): TGCAGTGCTCGCCCCACTAGCGCCTACAATGAG. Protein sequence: CSARPTSAYNE. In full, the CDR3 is CSARPTSAYNEQFF.

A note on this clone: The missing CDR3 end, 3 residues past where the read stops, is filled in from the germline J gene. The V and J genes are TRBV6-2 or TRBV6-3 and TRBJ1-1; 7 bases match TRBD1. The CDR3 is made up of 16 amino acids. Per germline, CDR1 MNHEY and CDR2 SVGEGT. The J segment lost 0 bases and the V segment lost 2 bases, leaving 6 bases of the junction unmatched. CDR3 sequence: CASSYGTASMNTEAFF. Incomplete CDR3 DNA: TGTGCCAGCAGTTACGGGACAGCCAGCATGAACACTGAA.

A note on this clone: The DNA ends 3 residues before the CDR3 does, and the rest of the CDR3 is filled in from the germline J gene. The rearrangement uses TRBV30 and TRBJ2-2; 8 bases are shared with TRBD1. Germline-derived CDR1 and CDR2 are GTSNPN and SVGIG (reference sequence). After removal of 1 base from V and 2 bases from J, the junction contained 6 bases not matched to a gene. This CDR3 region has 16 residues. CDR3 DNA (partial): TGTGCCTGGAGTGGGGGGGACAGGAGCAACACCGGGGAG. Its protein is CAWSGGDRSNTGE. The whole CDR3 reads CAWSGGDRSNTGELFF.

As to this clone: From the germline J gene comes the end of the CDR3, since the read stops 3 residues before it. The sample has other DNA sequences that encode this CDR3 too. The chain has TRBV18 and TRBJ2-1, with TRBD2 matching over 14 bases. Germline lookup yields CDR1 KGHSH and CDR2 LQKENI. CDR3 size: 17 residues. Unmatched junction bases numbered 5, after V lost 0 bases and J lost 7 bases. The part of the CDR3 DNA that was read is TGTGCCAGCTCACCACCCGCCGGGACTAGCGGGAGTAATGAG. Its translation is CASSPPAGTSGSNE. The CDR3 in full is CASSPPAGTSGSNEQFF. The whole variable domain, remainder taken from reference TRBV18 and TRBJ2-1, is NAGVMQNPRHLVRRRGQEARLRCSPMKGHSHVYWYRQLPEEGLKFMVYLQKENIIDESGMPKERFSAEFPKEGPSILRIQQVVRGDSAAYFCASSPPAGTSGSNEQFFGPGTRLTVL.

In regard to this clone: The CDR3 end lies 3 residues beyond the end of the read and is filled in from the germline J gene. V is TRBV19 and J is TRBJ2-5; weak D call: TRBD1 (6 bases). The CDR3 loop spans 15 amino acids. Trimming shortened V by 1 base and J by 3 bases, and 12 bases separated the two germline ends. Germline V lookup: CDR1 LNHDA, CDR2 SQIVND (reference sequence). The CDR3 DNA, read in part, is TGTGCCAGTAGTATAGGGGGGCCAGCTAAAGAGACC. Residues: CASSIGGPAKET. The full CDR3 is CASSIGGPAKETQYF.

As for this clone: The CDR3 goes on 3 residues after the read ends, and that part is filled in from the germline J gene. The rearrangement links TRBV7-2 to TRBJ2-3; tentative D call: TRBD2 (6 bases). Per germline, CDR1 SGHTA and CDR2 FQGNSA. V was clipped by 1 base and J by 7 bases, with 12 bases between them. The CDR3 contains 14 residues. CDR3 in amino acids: CASSLVGLDNTQYF. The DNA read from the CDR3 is TGTGCCAGCAGCTTAGTGGGACTCGACAATACG.

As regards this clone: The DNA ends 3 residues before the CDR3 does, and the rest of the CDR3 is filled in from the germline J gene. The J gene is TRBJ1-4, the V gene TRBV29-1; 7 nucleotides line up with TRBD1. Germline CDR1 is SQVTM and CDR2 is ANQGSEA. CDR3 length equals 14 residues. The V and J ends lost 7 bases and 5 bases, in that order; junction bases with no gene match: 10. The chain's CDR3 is CSARDRGKNEKLFF. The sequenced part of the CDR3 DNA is TGCAGCGCCCGGGACAGAGGGAAGAATGAAAAA.

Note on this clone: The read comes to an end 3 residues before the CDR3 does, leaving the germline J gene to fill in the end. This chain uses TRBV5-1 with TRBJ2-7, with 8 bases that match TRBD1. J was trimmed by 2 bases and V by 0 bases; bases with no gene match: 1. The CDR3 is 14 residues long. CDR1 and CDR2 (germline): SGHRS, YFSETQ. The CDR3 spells CASSLDRGTYEQYF. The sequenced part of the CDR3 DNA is TGCGCCAGCAGCTTGGACAGGGGGACCTACGAG.

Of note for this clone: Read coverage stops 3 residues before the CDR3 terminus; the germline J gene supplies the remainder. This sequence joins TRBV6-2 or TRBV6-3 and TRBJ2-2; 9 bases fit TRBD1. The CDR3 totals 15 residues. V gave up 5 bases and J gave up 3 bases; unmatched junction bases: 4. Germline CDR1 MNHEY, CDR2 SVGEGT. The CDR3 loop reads CASSRGQGYTGELFF. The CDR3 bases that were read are TGTGCCAGCAGTCGAGGACAGGGGTACACCGGGGAG.

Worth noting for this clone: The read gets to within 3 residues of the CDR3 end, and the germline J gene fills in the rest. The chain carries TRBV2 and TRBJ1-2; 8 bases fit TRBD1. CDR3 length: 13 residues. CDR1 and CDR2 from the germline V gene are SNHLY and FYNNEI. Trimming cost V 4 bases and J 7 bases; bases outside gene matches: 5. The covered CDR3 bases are TGTGCCAGCAGTGCAGGGGGCGCCTCTGGC. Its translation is CASSAGGASG. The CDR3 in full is CASSAGGASGYTF.

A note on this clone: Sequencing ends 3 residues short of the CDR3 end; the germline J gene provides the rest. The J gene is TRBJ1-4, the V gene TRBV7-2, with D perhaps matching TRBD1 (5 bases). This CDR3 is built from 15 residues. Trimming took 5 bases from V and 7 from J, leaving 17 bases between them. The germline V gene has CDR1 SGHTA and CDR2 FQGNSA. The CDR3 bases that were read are TGTGCCAGCAGCACACAATCAATTAGGGGTGAAAAA. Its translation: CASSTQSIRGEK. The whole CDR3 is CASSTQSIRGEKLFF.

The sequenced CDR3 bases are TGTGCCAGCAGTTACACAACGACAGTCTTGAACACTGAA. It is translated as CASSYTTTVLNTE. The entire CDR3 is CASSYTTTVLNTEAFF. V and J are TRBV6-2 or TRBV6-3 and TRBJ1-1, with a tentative D call TRBD1 (5 bases). The sequence runs out 3 residues before the end of the CDR3; the remainder is reconstructed from the germline J gene. V was cut by 2 bases and J by 0 bases, with 13 bases left in between. This CDR3 has 16 amino acids. Germline V lookup: CDR1 MNHEY, CDR2 SVGEGT.

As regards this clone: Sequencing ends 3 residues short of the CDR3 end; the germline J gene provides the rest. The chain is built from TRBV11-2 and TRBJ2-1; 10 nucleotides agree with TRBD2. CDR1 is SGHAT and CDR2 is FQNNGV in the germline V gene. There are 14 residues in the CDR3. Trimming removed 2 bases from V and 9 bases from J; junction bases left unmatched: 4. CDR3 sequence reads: CASSLRLAGVEQFF. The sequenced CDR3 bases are TGTGCCAGCAGCTTACGACTAGCGGGTGTTGAG.

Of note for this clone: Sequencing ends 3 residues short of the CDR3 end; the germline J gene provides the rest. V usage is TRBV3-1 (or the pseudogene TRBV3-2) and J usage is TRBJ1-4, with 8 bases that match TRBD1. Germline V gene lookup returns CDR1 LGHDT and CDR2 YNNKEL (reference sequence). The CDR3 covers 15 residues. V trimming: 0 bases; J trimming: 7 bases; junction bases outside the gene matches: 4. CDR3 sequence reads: CASSQDPDRGEKLFF. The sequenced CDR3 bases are TGTGCCAGCAGCCAAGATCCCGACAGGGGTGAAAAA.

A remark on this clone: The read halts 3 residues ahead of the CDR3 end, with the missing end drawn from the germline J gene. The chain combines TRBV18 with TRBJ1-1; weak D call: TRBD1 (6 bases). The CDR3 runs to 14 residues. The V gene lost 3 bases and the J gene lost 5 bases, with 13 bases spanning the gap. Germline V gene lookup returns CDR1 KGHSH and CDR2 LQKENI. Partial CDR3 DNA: TGTGCCAGCTCACCGAGGACAGAACGGACTGAA. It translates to CASSPRTERTE. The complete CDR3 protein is CASSPRTERTEAFF. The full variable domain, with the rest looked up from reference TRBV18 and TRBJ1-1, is NAGVMQNPRHLVRRRGQEARLRCSPMKGHSHVYWYRQLPEEGLKFMVYLQKENIIDESGMPKERFSAEFPKEGPSILRIQQVVRGDSAAYFCASSPRTERTEAFFGQGTRLTVV.